The source of this T cell receptor beta chain is a study of cytomegalovirus exposure and HLA in healthy donors. Study in general: As released early, the data held some 80 million unique TCRs from HLA-typed donors. Findings and caveats of the study: No immune exposure information besides CMV serostatus was available. A missense variant in DCLRE1C was later tied to TCR beta V- and J-gene trimming. Accurate HLA-A and HLA-B prediction from TCR beta sequences was reported for most subjects.

CDR1 and CDR2 from the germline V gene are SEHNR and FQNEAQ (reference sequence). V was shortened by 1 base and J by 1 base, with 10 bases between the two germline ends. The CDR3 length is 15 residues. This clone came up a few times. Its specificity is not known. The PCR had 60 Vbeta and 13 Jbeta primers. The assay was immunoSEQ multiplex PCR, and TCRdb's table has in-frame clones only and misses some. The sample consists of fewer than 200,000 clones, about four fifths of them appearing once. The specimen sequenced was PBMCs. The receptor was derived from a man in his fifties in good health and CMV-seronegative. V and J are TRBV7-9 and TRBJ1-1, with D uncertain. The DNA for the CDR3 is TGTGCCAGCAGCTTAGATCCGGGAAGGAACACTGAAGCTTTCTTT. Protein sequence: CASSLDPGRNTEAFF.